This entry lists 15 T cell receptor beta chains sequenced from one sample in a study of cytomegalovirus exposure and HLA in healthy donors. The PCR contained 60 Vbeta and 13 Jbeta primers. Data came from immunoSEQ multiplex PCR; TCRdb stores just in-frame clones and leaves some out. Of 95,000 to 150,000 clones in the sample, roughly 80% were seen once. Input material: PBMCs. These receptors all come from a man between 25 and 39 years old in good health and CMV-seronegative.

V gene TRBV5-1 combines with J gene TRBJ1-2; TRBD1 matches 7 bases. Trimming at V came to 4 bases and at J to 4 bases, leaving 10 bases not matched to a gene. The CDR3 length is 15 residues. In germline, CDR1 is SGHRS, CDR2 YFSETQ. The CDR3 here is CASSNSNRGIYGYTF. DNA for the CDR3: TGCGCCAGCAGCAATTCAAACAGGGGAATCTATGGCTACACCTTC.

This rearrangement joins TRBV19 to TRBJ2-3; D unresolved. CDR1 LNHDA and CDR2 SQIVND come from the germline V gene (reference sequence). The CDR3 runs 12 residues. Trimming shortened V by 6 bases and J by 9 bases, and 13 bases separated the two germline ends. The CDR3 bases are TGTGCCAGTAGCCTAGACGGCGGAACGCAGTATTTT. As protein: CASSLDGGTQYF. Together with reference TRBV19 and TRBJ2-3, the CDR3 gives the full variable domain: DGGITQSPKYLFRKEGQNVTLSCEQNLNHDAMYWYRQDPGQGLRLIYYSQIVNDFQKGDIAEGYSVSREKKESFPLTVTSAQKNPTAFYLCASSLDGGTQYFGPGTRLTVL.

The chain's CDR3 is CASSYSYGQGAEKLFF. In nucleotides, the CDR3 is TGTGCCAGCAGTTACTCCTACGGACAGGGAGCGGAAAAACTGTTTTTT. The V call is TRBV6-5, the J call TRBJ1-4; TRBD1 aligns across 8 bases. Germline CDR1 MNHEY, CDR2 SVGAGI. V trimming: 0 bases; J trimming: 8 bases; junction bases outside the gene matches: 8. The CDR3 sequence is 16 residues long.

CDR3 sequence: CASSVNTGNEKLFF. CDR3 in DNA: TGTGCCAGCAGCGTAAATACAGGGAATGAAAAACTGTTTTTT. The rearrangement uses TRBV9 and TRBJ1-4, with D possibly matching TRBD1 (6 bases). The CDR3 is made up of 14 amino acids. Germline V lookup: CDR1 SGDLS, CDR2 YYNGEE. Trimming took off 1 base at V and 5 bases at J, with 9 bases between the two ends.

The chain carries TRBV5-4 and TRBJ2-2; 11 bases fit TRBD1. CDR1 is SGHNT and CDR2 is YYREEE in the germline V gene (reference sequence). After removal of 4 bases from V and 4 bases from J, the junction contained 6 bases not matched to a gene. This CDR3 is 16 amino acids long. CDR3 region: CASSLPGQGGTGELFF. The CDR3, as DNA: TGTGCCAGCAGCCTGCCGGGACAGGGGGGCACCGGGGAGCTGTTTTTT.

This clone was observed a few times. The chain couples TRBV7-9 to TRBJ2-3; 12 bases are shared with TRBD2. Germline V gene data show CDR1 as SEHNR and CDR2 as FQNEAQ (reference sequence). The CDR3 length is 17 residues. The V and J ends lost 0 bases and 1 base, in that order; junction bases with no gene match: 2. CDR3 sequence: CASSLAASGGGTDTQYF. CDR3 DNA: TGTGCCAGCAGCTTAGCCGCTAGCGGGGGGGGCACAGATACGCAGTATTTT. Complete variable domain (other parts from reference TRBV7-9 and TRBJ2-3): DTGVSQNPRHKITKRGQNVTFRCDPISEHNRLYWYRQTLGQGPEFLTYFQNEAQLEKSRLLSDRFSAERPKGSFSTLEIQRTEQGDSAMYLCASSLAASGGGTDTQYFGPGTRLTVL.

The V gene is TRBV7-2, the J gene TRBJ2-5; possibly TRBD2 for D (6 bases). Looked up from germline, CDR1 is SGHTA and CDR2 is FQGNSA. This CDR3 has 16 amino acids. The V end lost 0 bases, the J end lost 2 bases, and 13 bases lay between the germline ends. CDR3 in amino acids: CASSLARARGQETQYF. CDR3 sequence (DNA): TGTGCCAGCAGCTTAGCGCGGGCCCGGGGGCAAGAGACCCAGTACTTC.

The gene calls are TRBV7-9 and TRBJ2-5, with D unclear. Trimming pared 4 bases from V and 2 bases from J, leaving 5 bases between. CDR3 size: 12 residues. Germline CDR1 is SEHNR and CDR2 is FQNEAQ (reference sequence). CDR3 DNA sequence: TGTGCCAGCAGCTCAACTCAAGAGACCCAGTACTTC. Translation gives CASSSTQETQYF.

The rearrangement uses TRBV29-1 and TRBJ1-2; possibly TRBD1 for D (5 bases). Per the germline V gene, CDR1 is SQVTM and CDR2 is ANQGSEA. This CDR3 region has 13 residues. Trimming stripped 0 bases from V and 4 bases from J, with 9 bases between. The CDR3 DNA sequence: TGCAGCGTTGAAGACAGGGCAAGCTATGGCTACACCTTC. Translation gives CSVEDRASYGYTF.

This clone has just one count. The V gene is TRBV5-6, the J gene TRBJ2-7; perhaps TRBD2 as D (5 bases). Trimming stripped 0 bases from V and 2 bases from J, with 9 bases between. Germline loops: CDR1 SGHDT, CDR2 YYEEEE. The length of the CDR3 is 14 residues. The CDR3 DNA sequence: TGTGCCAGCAGCTTGGTCACGGGGACCTACGAGCAGTACTTC. This sequence encodes CASSLVTGTYEQYF. The full variable domain, with the rest looked up from reference TRBV5-6 and TRBJ2-7, is DAGVTQSPTHLIKTRGQQVTLRCSPKSGHDTVSWYQQALGQGPQFIFQYYEEEERQRGNFPDRFSGHQFPNYSSELNVNALLLGDSALYLCASSLVTGTYEQYFGPGTRLTVT.

Judged by abundance, this clone is medium-sized. The chain has TRBV19 and TRBJ1-2; TRBD1 matches 11 bases. The CDR3 extends over 15 amino acids. Germline V CDR1 and CDR2: LNHDA, SQIVND (reference sequence). V dropped 4 bases and J dropped 8; count of bases not matched to a gene: 9. CDR3 in DNA: TGTGCCAGTAGTACAACCGGGACAGGGGGTGGAGGCTACACCTTC. This sequence encodes CASSTTGTGGGGYTF.

This chain connects TRBV6-1 to TRBJ2-7, with D uncertain. The CDR3 has 15 amino acids. V was pared by 1 base and J by 1 base, with 11 bases between. Germline V gene sequence: CDR1 MNHNS, CDR2 SASEGT. In nucleotides, the CDR3 is TGTGCCAGCAGTGAAGGGTATGCAGGATCCTACGAGCAGTACTTC. This sequence encodes CASSEGYAGSYEQYF.

The chain combines TRBV28 with TRBJ1-4; D might be TRBD1 (5 bases). The CDR3 loop spans 15 amino acids. Trimming left V 5 bases short and J 0 bases short, with 10 bases between. In germline, CDR1 is MDHEN, CDR2 SYDVKM. The DNA of the CDR3 is TGTGCCAGCAGTCCTCCAGGGACAACTAATGAAAAACTGTTTTTT. Residues: CASSPPGTTNEKLFF.

In its sample, this clone was seen once. The chain employs TRBV19 and TRBJ1-4; 10 bases map to TRBD1. This CDR3 has 15 amino acids. Germline CDR1 and CDR2: LNHDA and SQIVND (reference sequence). Losses at the gene ends were 4 bases for V and 6 bases for J; bases not matched to a gene: 5. In nucleotides, the CDR3 is TGTGCCAGTAGTAGTAGGACAGGGGGAGATGAAAAACTGTTTTTT. Its protein product is CASSSRTGGDEKLFF.

This rearrangement joins TRBV9 to TRBJ2-1, with 16 bases identical to TRBD2. This CDR3 comprises 23 residues. Germline values: CDR1 SGDLS, CDR2 YYNGEE. With V trimmed by 0 bases and J by 0 bases, 15 bases remained unmatched. The CDR3 spells CASSVATPLPGLAGGSSYNEQFF. The CDR3 coding sequence is TGTGCCAGCAGCGTAGCGACCCCACTTCCGGGACTAGCGGGGGGGAGCTCCTACAATGAGCAGTTCTTC.